What follows are 20 T cell receptor beta chains derived from one specimen sequenced in a study of blood T cell repertoires in COVID-19. The protocol was immunoSEQ multiplex PCR, while the TCRdb copy is restricted to in-frame clones and leaves out a portion. The sample has roughly 120,000 clones; approximately 85% are singletons. Specimen: peripheral blood. The source is a man in his forties with acute or convalescent COVID-19.

The chain is built from TRBV19 and TRBJ1-2; tentative D call: TRBD1 (6 bases). The germline gives CDR1 LNHDA, CDR2 SQIVND (reference sequence). V was cut by 4 bases and J by 3 bases, with 12 bases left in between. This CDR3 is built from 14 residues. CDR3 residues: CASSRDMGDYGYTF. CDR3 nucleotide sequence: TGTGCCAGTAGTAGGGACATGGGTGACTATGGCTACACCTTC.

The rearrangement uses TRBV9 and TRBJ2-1; the match to TRBD2 covers 10 bases. This CDR3 spans 15 amino acids. Per germline, CDR1 SGDLS and CDR2 YYNGEE. The V and J ends lost 2 bases and 6 bases, in that order; junction bases with no gene match: 5. Here the CDR3 reads CASSVLAGATNEQFF. In DNA, the CDR3 is TGTGCCAGCAGCGTCCTAGCGGGGGCCACCAATGAGCAGTTCTTC.

Only one count was recorded for this clone. This chain joins TRBV7-8 and TRBJ2-5; weak D call: TRBD2 (5 bases). V lost 5 bases and J lost 7, with 8 bases in between. The germline CDR1 and CDR2 sequences are SGHVS and FQNEAQ. The CDR3 length is 11 residues. The CDR3 sequence is CASSRAGTQYF. CDR3 in DNA: TGTGCCAGCAGCCGCGCGGGGACCCAGTACTTC.

This chain joins TRBV6-5 and TRBJ2-3; D possibly corresponds to TRBD2 (6 bases). The CDR3 consists of 15 residues. Germline V gene lookup returns CDR1 MNHEY and CDR2 SVGAGI. The V end was cut by 0 bases, the J end by 5 bases, with 12 bases between. CDR3 residues: CASSYSSAGIDTQYF. The CDR3 coding sequence is TGTGCCAGCAGTTACTCTTCAGCGGGCATAGATACGCAGTATTTT.

The chain couples TRBV14 to TRBJ1-1; possibly TRBD1 for D (5 bases). Germline values: CDR1 SGHDN, CDR2 FVKESK. With 4 bases removed from V and 1 base from J, the gap between germline ends came to 13 bases. The CDR3 length is 15 residues. For the CDR3, the DNA is TGTGCCAGCAGCCCCCAAGGACATCCGAACACTGAAGCTTTCTTT. Protein: CASSPQGHPNTEAFF.

The V gene is TRBV29-1, the J gene TRBJ2-1, with D possibly matching TRBD2 (7 bases). Germline lookup yields CDR1 SQVTM and CDR2 ANQGSEA. Trimming took off 7 bases at V and 6 bases at J, with 19 bases between the two ends. CDR3 length: 14 residues. CDR3 sequence (DNA): TGCAGCGCCGTGGGTGGGGGGGCCCCCAATGAGCAGTTCTTC. Its translation is CSAVGGGAPNEQFF.

CDR3 region: CASSQDKWASYNEQFF. The CDR3 DNA follows: TGTGCCAGCAGCCAAGATAAGTGGGCCTCCTACAATGAGCAGTTCTTC. The chain couples TRBV3-1 (or the pseudogene TRBV3-2) to TRBJ2-1; D uncertain. This CDR3 has 16 amino acids. The V end lost 0 bases, the J end lost 0 bases, and 9 bases lay between the germline ends. The germline CDR1 and CDR2 sequences are LGHDT and YNNKEL (reference sequence).

This chain joins TRBV7-2 and TRBJ1-5, with D maybe TRBD1 (5 bases). V was pared by 1 base and J by 9 bases, with 19 bases between. CDR1 and CDR2 (germline): SGHTA, FQGNSA. The CDR3 runs 16 residues. CDR3 in DNA: TGTGCCAGCAGCTTAGGGGGGGGAACGAGGTCAACGCCCCAGCATTTT. It yields the protein CASSLGGGTRSTPQHF.

The J gene is TRBJ1-1, the V gene TRBV5-1, with 9 bases matching TRBD1. Trimming took 5 bases from V and 1 from J; bases not matched to a gene: 0. The germline V gene encodes CDR1 SGHRS and CDR2 YFSETQ. This CDR3 has 13 amino acids. The CDR3 DNA is TGCGCCAGCAGGGGACAGGGGAACACTGAAGCTTTCTTT. It translates to CASRGQGNTEAFF.

The J gene is TRBJ1-4, the V gene TRBV6-1; 8 positions match TRBD1. This CDR3 is built from 18 residues. The ends lost 0 bases at V and 3 bases at J; junction bases unmatched: 9. In germline, CDR1 is MNHNS, CDR2 SASEGT. CDR3 nucleotide sequence: TGTGCCAGCAGTGAAGCGGTTCAGGGGGCGCACCCTAATGAAAAACTGTTTTTT. This translates into CASSEAVQGAHPNEKLFF.

This clone was observed a single time. DNA of the CDR3: TGTGCCAGCAGCCCTGGCCTAGCGGGGGGGGATGAGCAGTTCTTC. Translated: CASSPGLAGGDEQFF. The genes are TRBV11-3 and TRBJ2-1, with 12 bases matching TRBD2. This CDR3 is built from 15 residues. V gave up 5 bases and J gave up 8 bases; unmatched junction bases: 7. Germline CDR1 and CDR2: SGHNT and YENEEA. Supplemented by reference TRBV11-3 and TRBJ2-1, the full variable domain reads EAGVVQSPRYKIIEKKQPVAFWCNPISGHNTLYWYLQNLGQGPELLIRYENEEAVDDSQLPKDRFSAERLKGVDSTLKIQPAELGDSAVYLCASSPGLAGGDEQFFGPGTRLTVL.

V gene TRBV10-3 combines with J gene TRBJ2-7, with 7 bases lining up with TRBD2. The germline V gene encodes CDR1 ENHRY and CDR2 SYGVKD. V dropped 1 base and J dropped 3; count of bases not matched to a gene: 3. The CDR3 length is 14 residues. The CDR3: CAISEWRENYEQYF. CDR3 bases: TGTGCCATCAGTGAGTGGCGGGAGAACTACGAGCAGTACTTC.

V usage is TRBV27 and J usage is TRBJ2-3; possibly TRBD1 for D (6 bases). V lost 4 bases and J lost 2, with 16 bases in between. The CDR3 length is 16 residues. Germline V gene lookup returns CDR1 MNHEY and CDR2 SMNVEV (reference sequence). The CDR3 DNA follows: TGTGCCAGCAGTTCCTGGGACAAGGGATTCACAGATACGCAGTATTTT. It codes for CASSSWDKGFTDTQYF.

The genes are TRBV5-1 and TRBJ1-2; D might be TRBD1 (6 bases). Germline V CDR1 and CDR2: SGHRS, YFSETQ. The CDR3 has 13 residues. V was cut by 3 bases and J by 5 bases, with 11 bases left in between. CDR3 coding DNA: TGCGCCAGCAGCTCGTCAGGGGAATATGGCTACACCTTC. Protein product: CASSSSGEYGYTF.

V usage is TRBV6-6 and J usage is TRBJ1-2, with 11 bases identical to TRBD1. V lost 7 bases to trimming and J lost 8 bases; unmatched junction nucleotides: 12. CDR3 length: 15 residues. Per germline, CDR1 MNHNY and CDR2 SVGAGI (reference sequence). The CDR3 DNA sequence: TGTGCCAGCACTCCCAGGCTGGGACAGGGGGAGGGCTACACCTTC. Encoded protein: CASTPRLGQGEGYTF.

The chain has TRBV6-2 or TRBV6-3 and TRBJ1-6; D call uncertain. Germline V CDR1 and CDR2: MNHEY, SVGEGT. Trimming left V 2 bases short and J 0 bases short, with 8 bases between. The CDR3 is made up of 16 amino acids. The CDR3 nucleotides read TGTGCCAGCAGTTACGCGGCTAGCTCCTATAATTCACCCCTCCACTTT. Translating it yields CASSYAASSYNSPLHF.

This chain connects TRBV13 to TRBJ2-7; D uncertain. Germline V gives CDR1 PRHDT, CDR2 FYEKMQ (reference sequence). This CDR3 spans 15 amino acids. Between the trimmed V and J ends, which lost 2 bases and 0 bases, there was a span of 11 bases. The CDR3 is CASSLSWHLSYEQYF. CDR3 in DNA: TGTGCCAGCAGCTTAAGTTGGCACCTCTCCTACGAGCAGTACTTC.

The chain is built from TRBV3-1 (or the pseudogene TRBV3-2) and TRBJ2-5; a weak D match, TRBD2 (6 bases). The V end was cut by 7 bases, the J end by 11 bases, with 17 bases between. The CDR3 consists of 12 residues. Germline V lookup: CDR1 LGHDT, CDR2 YNNKEL (reference sequence). The CDR3 sequence: CASTGLEGLQYF. DNA for the CDR3: TGTGCCAGCACGGGACTTGAAGGACTGCAGTACTTC.

This clone was recorded only once. The V gene is TRBV27, the J gene TRBJ1-3; D perhaps matches TRBD1 (6 bases). CDR1 and CDR2 (germline): MNHEY, SMNVEV (reference sequence). This CDR3 region has 18 residues. V lost 5 bases to trimming and J lost 0 bases, with 20 bases between them. The CDR3 region has the DNA TGTGCCAGCAGTCCCCACCGGGACACTCGAACCTCTGGAAACACCATATATTTT. Translated: CASSPHRDTRTSGNTIYF.

The rearrangement links TRBV28 to TRBJ1-5; 7 bases are shared with TRBD1. V gave up 10 bases and J gave up 3 bases; unmatched junction bases: 9. CDR3 size: 14 residues. CDR1 is MDHEN, CDR2 SYDVKM, per germline. The DNA of the CDR3 is TGTGCCATAACGCAGGGGGGTTCCAATCAGCCCCAGCATTTT. This translates into CAITQGGSNQPQHF.